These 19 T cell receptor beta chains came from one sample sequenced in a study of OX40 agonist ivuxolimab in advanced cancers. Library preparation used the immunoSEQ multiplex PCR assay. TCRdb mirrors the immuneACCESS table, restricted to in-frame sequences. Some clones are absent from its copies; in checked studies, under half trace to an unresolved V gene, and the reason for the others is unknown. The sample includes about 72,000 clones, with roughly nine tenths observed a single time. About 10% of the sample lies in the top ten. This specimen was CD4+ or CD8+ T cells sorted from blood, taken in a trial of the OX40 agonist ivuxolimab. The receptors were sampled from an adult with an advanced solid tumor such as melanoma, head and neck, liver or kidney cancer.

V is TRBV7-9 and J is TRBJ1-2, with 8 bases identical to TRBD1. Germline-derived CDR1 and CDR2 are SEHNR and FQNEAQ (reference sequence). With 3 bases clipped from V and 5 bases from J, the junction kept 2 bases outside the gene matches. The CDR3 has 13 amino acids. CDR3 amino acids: CASSFGQGYGYTF. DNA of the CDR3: TGTGCCAGCAGCTTCGGACAGGGATATGGCTACACCTTC.

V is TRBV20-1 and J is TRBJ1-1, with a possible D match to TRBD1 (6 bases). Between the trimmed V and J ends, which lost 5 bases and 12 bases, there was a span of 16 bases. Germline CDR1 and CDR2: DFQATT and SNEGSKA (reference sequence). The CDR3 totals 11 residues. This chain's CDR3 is CSAGTTSGTFF. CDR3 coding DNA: TGCAGTGCTGGGACAACGAGTGGAACTTTCTTT.

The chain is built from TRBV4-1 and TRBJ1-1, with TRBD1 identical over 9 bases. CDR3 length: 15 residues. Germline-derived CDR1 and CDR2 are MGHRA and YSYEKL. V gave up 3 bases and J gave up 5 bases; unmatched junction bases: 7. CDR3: CASSHQDRGYTEAFF. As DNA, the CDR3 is TGCGCCAGCAGCCACCAGGACAGGGGATATACTGAAGCTTTCTTT.

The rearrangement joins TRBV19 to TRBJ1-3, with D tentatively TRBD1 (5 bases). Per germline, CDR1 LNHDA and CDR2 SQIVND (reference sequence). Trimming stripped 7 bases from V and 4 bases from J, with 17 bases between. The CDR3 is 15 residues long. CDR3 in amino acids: CASTRDRAGGNTIYF. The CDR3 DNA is TGTGCCAGTACCCGGGACCGCGCTGGGGGAAACACCATATATTTT.

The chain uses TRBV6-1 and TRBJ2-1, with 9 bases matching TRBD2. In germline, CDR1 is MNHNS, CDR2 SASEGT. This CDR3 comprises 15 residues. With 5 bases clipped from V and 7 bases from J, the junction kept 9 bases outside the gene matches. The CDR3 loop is CASSPLGGRANEQFF. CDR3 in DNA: TGTGCCAGCAGTCCGTTGGGCGGGAGGGCTAATGAGCAGTTCTTC.

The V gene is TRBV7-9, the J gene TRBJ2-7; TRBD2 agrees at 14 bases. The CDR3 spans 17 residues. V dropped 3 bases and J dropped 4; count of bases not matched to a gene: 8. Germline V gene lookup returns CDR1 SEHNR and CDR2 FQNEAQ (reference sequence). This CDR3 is CASSFGGLAGEVYEQYF. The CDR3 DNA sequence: TGTGCCAGCAGCTTTGGGGGACTAGCGGGAGAAGTATACGAGCAGTACTTC.

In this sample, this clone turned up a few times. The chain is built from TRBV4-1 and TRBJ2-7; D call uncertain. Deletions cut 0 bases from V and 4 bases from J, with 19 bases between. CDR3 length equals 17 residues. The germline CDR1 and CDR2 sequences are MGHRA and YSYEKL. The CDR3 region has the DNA TGCGCCAGCAGCCAAGATACGAAAGGGAAAGGTAGTTACGAGCAGTACTTC. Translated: CASSQDTKGKGSYEQYF.

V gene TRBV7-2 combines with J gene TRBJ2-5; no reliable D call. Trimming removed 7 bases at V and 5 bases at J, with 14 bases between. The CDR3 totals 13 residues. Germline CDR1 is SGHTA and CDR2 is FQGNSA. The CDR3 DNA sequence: TGTGCCAGCAACCTCGGGTCAAGGGAGACCCAGTACTTC. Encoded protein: CASNLGSRETQYF.

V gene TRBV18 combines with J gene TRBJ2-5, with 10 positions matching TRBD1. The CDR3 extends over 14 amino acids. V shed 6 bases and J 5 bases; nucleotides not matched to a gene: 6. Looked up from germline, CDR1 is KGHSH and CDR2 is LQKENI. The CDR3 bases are TGTGCCAGCTCCCCCCGGACAGGGGGGGAGACCCAGTACTTC. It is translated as CASSPRTGGETQYF. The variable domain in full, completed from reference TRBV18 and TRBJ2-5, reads NAGVMQNPRHLVRRRGQEARLRCSPMKGHSHVYWYRQLPEEGLKFMVYLQKENIIDESGMPKERFSAEFPKEGPSILRIQQVVRGDSAAYFCASSPRTGGETQYFGPGTRLLVL.

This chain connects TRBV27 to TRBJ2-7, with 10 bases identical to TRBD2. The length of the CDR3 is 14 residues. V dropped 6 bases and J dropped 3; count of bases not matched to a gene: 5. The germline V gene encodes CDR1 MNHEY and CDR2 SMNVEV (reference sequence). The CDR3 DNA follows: TGTGCCAGCAGGACAGCGGGGGGGATCTACGAGCAGTACTTC. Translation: CASRTAGGIYEQYF.

DNA of the CDR3: TGTGCCAGCAGTTACCGGGACAACTCCTACGAGCAGTACTTC. Its translation is CASSYRDNSYEQYF. The genes are TRBV6-5 and TRBJ2-7; D perhaps matches TRBD1 (6 bases). The CDR3 runs 14 residues. Germline CDR1 is MNHEY and CDR2 is SVGAGI. Trimming pared 2 bases from V and 0 bases from J, leaving 8 bases between.

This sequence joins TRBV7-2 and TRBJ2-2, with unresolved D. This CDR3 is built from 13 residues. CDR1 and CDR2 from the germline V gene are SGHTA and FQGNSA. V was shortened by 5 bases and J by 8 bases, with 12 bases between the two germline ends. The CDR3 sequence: CASSADYRGELFF. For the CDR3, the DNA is TGTGCCAGCAGCGCGGATTACCGGGGGGAGCTGTTTTTT. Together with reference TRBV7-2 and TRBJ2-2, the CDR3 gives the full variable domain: GAGVSQSPSNKVTEKGKDVELRCDPISGHTALYWYRQSLGQGLEFLIYFQGNSAPDKSGLPSDRFSAERTGGSVSTLTIQRTQQEDSAVYLCASSADYRGELFFGEGSRLTVL.

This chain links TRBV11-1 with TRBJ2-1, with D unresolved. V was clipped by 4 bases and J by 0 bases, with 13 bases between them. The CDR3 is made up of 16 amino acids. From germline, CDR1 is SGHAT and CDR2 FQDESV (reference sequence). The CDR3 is CASSYQTRTSYNEQFF. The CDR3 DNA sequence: TGTGCCAGCAGCTACCAAACCAGGACCTCCTACAATGAGCAGTTCTTC. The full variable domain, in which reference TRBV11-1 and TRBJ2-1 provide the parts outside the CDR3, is EAEVAQSPRYKITEKSQAVAFWCDPISGHATLYWYRQILGQGPELLVQFQDESVVDDSQLPKDRFSAERLKGVDSTLKIQPAELGDSAMYLCASSYQTRTSYNEQFFGPGTRLTVL.

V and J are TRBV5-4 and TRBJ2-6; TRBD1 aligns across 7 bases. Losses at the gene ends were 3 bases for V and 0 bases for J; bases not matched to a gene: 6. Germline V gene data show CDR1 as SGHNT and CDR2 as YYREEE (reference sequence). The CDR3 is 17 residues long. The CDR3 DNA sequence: TGTGCCAGCAGCTCCCGGGACAGCGGCTCTGGGGCCAACGTCCTGACTTTC. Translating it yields CASSSRDSGSGANVLTF. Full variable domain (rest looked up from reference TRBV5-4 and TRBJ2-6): ETGVTQSPTHLIKTRGQQVTLRCSSQSGHNTVSWYQQALGQGPQFIFQYYREEENGRGNFPPRFSGLQFPNYSSELNVNALELDDSALYLCASSSRDSGSGANVLTFGAGSRLTVL.

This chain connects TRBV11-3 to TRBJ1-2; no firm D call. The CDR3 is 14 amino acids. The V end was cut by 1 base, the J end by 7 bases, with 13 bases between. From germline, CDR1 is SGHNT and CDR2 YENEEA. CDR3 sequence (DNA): TGTGCCAGCAGCTTAGGTCACAGCCCGGCTGGCTACACCTTC. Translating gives CASSLGHSPAGYTF.

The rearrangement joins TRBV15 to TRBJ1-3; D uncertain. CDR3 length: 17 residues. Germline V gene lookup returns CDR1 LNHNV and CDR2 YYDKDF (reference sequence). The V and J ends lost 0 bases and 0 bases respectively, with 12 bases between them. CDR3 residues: CATSRDRGSYSGNTIYF. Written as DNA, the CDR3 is TGTGCCACCAGCAGAGATCGGGGAAGCTACTCTGGAAACACCATATATTTT.

The CDR3 sequence is CASSIGLFGLAGPYEQYF. CDR3 sequence (DNA): TGTGCCAGTAGTATCGGGTTATTTGGACTAGCGGGCCCCTACGAGCAGTACTTC. The chain has TRBV19 and TRBJ2-7; 11 positions match TRBD2. Germline V gene lookup returns CDR1 LNHDA and CDR2 SQIVND (reference sequence). The CDR3 spans 18 residues. The V segment lost 3 bases and the J segment 2 bases; nucleotides outside the gene matches: 12.

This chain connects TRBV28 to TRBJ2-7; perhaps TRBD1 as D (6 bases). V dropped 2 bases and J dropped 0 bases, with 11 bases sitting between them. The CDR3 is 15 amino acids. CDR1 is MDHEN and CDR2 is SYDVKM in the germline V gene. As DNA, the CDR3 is TGTGCCAGCAGTTTAGGCCGACAGGACTCCTACGAGCAGTACTTC. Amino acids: CASSLGRQDSYEQYF.

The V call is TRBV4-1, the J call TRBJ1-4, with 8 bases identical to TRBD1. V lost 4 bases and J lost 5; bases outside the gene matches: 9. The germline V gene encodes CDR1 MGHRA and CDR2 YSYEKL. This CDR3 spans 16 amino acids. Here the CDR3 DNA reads TGCGCCAGCAGCCGATATTGGACAGGGCCCAATGAAAAACTGTTTTTT. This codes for CASSRYWTGPNEKLFF.